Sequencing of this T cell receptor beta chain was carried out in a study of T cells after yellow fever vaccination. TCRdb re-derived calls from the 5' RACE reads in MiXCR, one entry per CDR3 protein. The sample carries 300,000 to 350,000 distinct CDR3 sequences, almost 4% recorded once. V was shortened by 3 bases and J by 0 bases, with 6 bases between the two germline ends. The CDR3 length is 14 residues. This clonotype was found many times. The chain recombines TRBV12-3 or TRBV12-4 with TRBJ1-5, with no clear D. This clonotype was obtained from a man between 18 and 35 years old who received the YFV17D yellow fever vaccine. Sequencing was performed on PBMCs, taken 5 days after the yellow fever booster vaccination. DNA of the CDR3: TGTGCCAGCAGTTTGAGGGATAGCAATCAGCCCCAGCATTTT. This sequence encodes CASSLRDSNQPQHF.